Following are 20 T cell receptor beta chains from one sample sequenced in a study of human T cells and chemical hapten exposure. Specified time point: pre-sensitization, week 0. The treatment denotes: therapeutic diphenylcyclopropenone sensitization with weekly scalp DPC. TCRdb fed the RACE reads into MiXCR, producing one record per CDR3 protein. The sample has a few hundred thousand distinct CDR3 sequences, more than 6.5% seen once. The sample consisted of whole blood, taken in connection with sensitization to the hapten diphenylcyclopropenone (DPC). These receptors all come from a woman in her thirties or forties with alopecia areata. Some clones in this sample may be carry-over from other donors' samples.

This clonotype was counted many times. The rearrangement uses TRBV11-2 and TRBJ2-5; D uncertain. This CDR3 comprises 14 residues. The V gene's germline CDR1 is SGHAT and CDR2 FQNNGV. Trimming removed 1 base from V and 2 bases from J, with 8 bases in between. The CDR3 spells CASSLAGTQETQYF. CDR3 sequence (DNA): TGTGCCAGCAGCTTAGCTGGCACACAAGAGACCCAGTACTTC.

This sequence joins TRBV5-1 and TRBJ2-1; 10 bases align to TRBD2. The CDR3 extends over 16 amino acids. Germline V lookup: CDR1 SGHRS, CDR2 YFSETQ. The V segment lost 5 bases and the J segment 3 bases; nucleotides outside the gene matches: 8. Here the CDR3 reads CASSPPLAGSYNEQFF. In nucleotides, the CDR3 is TGCGCCAGCAGTCCCCCACTAGCGGGGAGCTACAATGAGCAGTTCTTC.

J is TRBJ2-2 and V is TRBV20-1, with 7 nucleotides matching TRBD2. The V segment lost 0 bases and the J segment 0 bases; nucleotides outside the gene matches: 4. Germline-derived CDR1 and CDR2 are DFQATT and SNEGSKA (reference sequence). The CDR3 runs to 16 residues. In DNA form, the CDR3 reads TGCAGTGCTAGAGATCCTAGCGGACCGAACACCGGGGAGCTGTTTTTT. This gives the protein CSARDPSGPNTGELFF.

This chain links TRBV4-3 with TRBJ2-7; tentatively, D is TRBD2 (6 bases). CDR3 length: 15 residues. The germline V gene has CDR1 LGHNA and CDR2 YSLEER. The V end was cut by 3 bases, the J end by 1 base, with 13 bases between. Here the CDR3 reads CASSQGFSGSYEQYF. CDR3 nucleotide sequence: TGCGCCAGCAGCCAGGGTTTTAGCGGATCCTACGAGCAGTACTTC.

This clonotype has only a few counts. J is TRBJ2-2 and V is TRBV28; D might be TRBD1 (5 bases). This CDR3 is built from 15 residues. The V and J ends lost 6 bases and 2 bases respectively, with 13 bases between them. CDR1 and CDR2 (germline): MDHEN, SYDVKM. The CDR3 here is CASRSPRGNTGELFF. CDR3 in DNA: TGTGCCAGCAGATCTCCTAGGGGAAACACCGGGGAGCTGTTTTTT.

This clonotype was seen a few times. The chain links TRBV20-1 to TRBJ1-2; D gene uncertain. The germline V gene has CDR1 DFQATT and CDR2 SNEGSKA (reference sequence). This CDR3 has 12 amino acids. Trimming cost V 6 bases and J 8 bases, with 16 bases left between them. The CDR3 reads CSATRRGNGYTF. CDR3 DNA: TGCAGTGCCACGAGACGGGGAAACGGCTACACCTTC.

The CDR3 loop is CSARPTDRGTHGTQYF. In nucleotides, the CDR3 is TGCAGTGCTAGACCAACGGACAGGGGAACCCACGGGACCCAGTACTTC. V is TRBV20-1 and J is TRBJ2-5, with 9 bases identical to TRBD1. Germline V gene data show CDR1 as DFQATT and CDR2 as SNEGSKA (reference sequence). V lost 2 bases and J lost 7; bases outside the gene matches: 14. This CDR3 region has 16 residues.

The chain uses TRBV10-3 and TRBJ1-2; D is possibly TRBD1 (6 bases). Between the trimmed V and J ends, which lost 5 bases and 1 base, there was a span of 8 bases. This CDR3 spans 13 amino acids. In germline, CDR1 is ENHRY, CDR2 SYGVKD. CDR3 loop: CAISPQGNYGYTF. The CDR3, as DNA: TGTGCCATCAGTCCACAGGGTAACTATGGCTACACCTTC.

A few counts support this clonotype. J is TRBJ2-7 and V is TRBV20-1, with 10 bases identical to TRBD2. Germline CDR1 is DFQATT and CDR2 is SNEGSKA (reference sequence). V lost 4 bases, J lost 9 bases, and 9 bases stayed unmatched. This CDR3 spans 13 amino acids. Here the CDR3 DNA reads TGCAGTGCTAACAGCGGGAGGGCTTTTGGGCAGTACTTC. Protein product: CSANSGRAFGQYF.

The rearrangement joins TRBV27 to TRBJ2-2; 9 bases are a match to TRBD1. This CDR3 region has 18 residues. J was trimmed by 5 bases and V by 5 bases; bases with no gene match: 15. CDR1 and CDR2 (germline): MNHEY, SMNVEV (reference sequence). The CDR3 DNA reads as TGTGCCAGCAGTGTCTTCGGGTACAGGGGGCGAGGTACCGGGGAGCTGTTTTTT. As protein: CASSVFGYRGRGTGELFF.

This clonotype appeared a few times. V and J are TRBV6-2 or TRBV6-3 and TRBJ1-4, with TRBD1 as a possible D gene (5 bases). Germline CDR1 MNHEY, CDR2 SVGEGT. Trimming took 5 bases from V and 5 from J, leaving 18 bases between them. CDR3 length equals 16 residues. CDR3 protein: CASSHTSQASNEKLFF. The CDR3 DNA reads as TGTGCCAGCAGTCACACTTCACAGGCGAGCAATGAAAAACTGTTTTTT.

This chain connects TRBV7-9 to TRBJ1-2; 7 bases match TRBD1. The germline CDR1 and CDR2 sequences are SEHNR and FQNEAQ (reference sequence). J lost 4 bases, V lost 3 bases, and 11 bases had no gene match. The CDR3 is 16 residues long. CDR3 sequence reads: CASSLKEGQLLYGYTF. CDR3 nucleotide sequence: TGTGCCAGCAGCTTGAAGGAGGGACAGTTACTCTATGGCTACACCTTC.

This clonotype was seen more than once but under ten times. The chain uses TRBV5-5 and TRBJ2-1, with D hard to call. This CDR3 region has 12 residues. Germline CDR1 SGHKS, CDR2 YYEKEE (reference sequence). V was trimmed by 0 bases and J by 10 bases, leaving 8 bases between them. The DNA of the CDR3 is TGTGCCAGCAGCTTGGCCGAGGTAGAGCAGTTCTTC. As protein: CASSLAEVEQFF.

The CDR3 DNA reads as TGCAGTGCTAGCGAGGGTGGCTACACCTTC. It specifies CSASEGGYTF. The genes are TRBV20-1 and TRBJ1-2; D gene uncertain. Trimming took off 3 bases at V and 7 bases at J, with 6 bases between the two ends. This CDR3 is 10 amino acids long. The germline gives CDR1 DFQATT, CDR2 SNEGSKA (reference sequence).

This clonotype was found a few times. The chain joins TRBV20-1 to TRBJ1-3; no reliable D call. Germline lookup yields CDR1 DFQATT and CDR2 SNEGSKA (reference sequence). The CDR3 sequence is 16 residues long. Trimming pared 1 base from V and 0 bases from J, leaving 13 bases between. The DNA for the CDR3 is TGCAGTGCTAGAGTAGAAAGGCTGTTCTCTGGAAACACCATATATTTT. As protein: CSARVERLFSGNTIYF.

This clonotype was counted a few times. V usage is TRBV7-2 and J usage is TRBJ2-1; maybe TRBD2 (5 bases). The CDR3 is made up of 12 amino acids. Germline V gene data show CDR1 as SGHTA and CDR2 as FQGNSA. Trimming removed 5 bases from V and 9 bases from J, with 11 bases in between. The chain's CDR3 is CASSALRAEQFF. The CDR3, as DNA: TGTGCCAGCAGCGCTTTGAGGGCTGAGCAGTTCTTC.

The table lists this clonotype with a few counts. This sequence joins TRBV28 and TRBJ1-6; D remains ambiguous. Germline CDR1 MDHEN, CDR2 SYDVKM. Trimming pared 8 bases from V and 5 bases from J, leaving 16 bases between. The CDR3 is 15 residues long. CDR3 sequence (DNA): TGTGCCAGCGATGGGAGGGTCTTGGATAATTCACCCCTCCACTTT. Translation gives CASDGRVLDNSPLHF.

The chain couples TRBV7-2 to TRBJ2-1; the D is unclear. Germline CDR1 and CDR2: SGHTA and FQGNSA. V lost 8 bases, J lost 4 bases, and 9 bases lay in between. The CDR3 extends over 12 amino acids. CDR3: CASGSLYNEQFF. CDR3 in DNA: TGTGCCAGCGGGTCCTTGTACAATGAGCAGTTCTTC.

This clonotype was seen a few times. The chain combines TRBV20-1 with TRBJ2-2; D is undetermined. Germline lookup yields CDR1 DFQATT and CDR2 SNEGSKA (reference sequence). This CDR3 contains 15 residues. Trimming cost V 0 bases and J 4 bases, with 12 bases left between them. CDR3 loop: CSARDLDSLTGELFF. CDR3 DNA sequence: TGCAGTGCTAGAGATTTAGACTCCCTCACCGGGGAGCTGTTTTTT.

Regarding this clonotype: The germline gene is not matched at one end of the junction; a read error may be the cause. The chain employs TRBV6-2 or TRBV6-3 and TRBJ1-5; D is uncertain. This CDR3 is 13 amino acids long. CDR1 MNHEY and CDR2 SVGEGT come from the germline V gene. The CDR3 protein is CASTYMGRQPQHF. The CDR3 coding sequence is TGTGCCAGCACTTACATGGGGAGGCAGCCCCAGCATTTT.